The following is a T cell receptor (beta chain) sequence with its context. The record originates from a study of T cell changes during pregnancy in multiple sclerosis. The V end lost 4 bases, the J end lost 5 bases, and 21 bases lay between the germline ends. The CDR3 has 17 amino acids. The germline V gene has CDR1 MGHDK and CDR2 SYGVNS. Sequencing used immunoSEQ multiplex PCR; TCRdb keeps in-frame clones, though not all of them. The sample consists of approximately 110,000 clones, roughly nine tenths of them appearing once. The clonotype was recovered from a female donor with multiple sclerosis, enrolled in a pregnancy study. The material was peripheral blood, obtained after pregnancy. The rearrangement links TRBV25-1 to TRBJ2-1; possibly TRBD1 for D (6 bases). The CDR3 DNA is TGTGCCAGCAGTGGCCTTCCAGGGGTAGGTTCTGACAATGAGCAGTTCTTC. Translation gives CASSGLPGVGSDNEQFF.